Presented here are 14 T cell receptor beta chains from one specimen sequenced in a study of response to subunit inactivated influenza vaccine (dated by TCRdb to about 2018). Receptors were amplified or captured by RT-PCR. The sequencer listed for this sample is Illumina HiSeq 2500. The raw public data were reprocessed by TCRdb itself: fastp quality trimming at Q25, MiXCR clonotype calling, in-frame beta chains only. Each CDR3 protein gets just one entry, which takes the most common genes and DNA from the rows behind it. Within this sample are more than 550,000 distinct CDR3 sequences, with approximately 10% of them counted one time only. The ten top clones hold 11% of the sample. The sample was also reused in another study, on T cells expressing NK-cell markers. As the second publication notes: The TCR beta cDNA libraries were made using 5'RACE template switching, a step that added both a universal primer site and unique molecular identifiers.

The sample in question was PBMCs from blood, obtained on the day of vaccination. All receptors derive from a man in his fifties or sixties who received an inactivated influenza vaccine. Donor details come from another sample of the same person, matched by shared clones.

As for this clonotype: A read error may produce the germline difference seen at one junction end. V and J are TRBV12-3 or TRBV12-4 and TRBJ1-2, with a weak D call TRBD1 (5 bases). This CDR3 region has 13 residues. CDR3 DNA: TGTACCAGCAGTTTAGGGGCCGGGTATGGCTACACCTTC. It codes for CTSSLGAGYGYTF.

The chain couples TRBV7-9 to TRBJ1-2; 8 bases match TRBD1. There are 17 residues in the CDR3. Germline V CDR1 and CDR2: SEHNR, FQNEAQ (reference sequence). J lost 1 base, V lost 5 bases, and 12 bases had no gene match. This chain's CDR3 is CASSPEGGTGGNYGYTF. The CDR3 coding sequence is TGTGCCAGCAGCCCCGAGGGCGGGACAGGTGGTAACTATGGCTACACCTTC.

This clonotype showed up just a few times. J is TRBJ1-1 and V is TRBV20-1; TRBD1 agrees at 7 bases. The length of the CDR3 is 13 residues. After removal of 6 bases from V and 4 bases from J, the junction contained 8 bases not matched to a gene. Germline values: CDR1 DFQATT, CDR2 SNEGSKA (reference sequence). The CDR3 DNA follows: TGCAGTGCCCCGGGACAGCGAGGCACTGAAGCTTTCTTT. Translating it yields CSAPGQRGTEAFF.

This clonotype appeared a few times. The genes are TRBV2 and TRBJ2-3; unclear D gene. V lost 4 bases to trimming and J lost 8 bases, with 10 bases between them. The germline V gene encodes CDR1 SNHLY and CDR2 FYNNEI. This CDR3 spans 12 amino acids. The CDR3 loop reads CASSALTTTQYF. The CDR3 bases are TGTGCCAGCAGTGCGCTTACAACTACGCAGTATTTT.

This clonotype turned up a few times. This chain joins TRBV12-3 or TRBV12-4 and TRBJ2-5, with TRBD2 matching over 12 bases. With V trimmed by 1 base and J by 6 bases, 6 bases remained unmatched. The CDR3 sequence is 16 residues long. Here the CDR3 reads CASSLGSSGRAQTQYF. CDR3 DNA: TGTGCCAGCAGTTTAGGTTCTAGCGGGAGGGCGCAGACCCAGTACTTC.

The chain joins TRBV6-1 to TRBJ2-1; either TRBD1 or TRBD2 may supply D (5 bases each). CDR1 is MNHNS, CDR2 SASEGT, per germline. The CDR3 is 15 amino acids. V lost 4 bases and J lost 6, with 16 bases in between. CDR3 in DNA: TGTGCCAGCAGTGTTGGGGGACGTCGTACCAATGAGCAGTTCTTC. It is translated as CASSVGGRRTNEQFF.

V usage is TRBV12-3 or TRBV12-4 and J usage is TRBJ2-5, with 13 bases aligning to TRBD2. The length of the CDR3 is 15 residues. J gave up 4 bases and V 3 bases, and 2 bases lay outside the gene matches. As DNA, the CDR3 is TGTGCCAGCAGTTTGGGACTAGCGGGAATAGAGACCCAGTACTTC. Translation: CASSLGLAGIETQYF.

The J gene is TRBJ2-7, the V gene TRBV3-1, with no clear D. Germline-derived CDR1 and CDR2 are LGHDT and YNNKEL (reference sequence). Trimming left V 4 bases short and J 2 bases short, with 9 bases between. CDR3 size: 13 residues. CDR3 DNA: TGTGCCAGCAGCCCCGACAATCCCTACGAGCAGTACTTC. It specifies CASSPDNPYEQYF.

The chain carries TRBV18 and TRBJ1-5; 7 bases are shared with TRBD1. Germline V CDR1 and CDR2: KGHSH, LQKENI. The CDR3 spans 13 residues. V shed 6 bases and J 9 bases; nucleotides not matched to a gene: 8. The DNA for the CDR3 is TGTGCCAGCTCCCGGGACAGCCTCGGGCCCCAGCATTTT. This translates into CASSRDSLGPQHF.

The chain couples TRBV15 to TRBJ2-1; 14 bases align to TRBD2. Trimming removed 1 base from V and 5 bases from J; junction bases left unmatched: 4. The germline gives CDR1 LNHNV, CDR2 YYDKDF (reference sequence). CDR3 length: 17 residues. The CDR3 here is CATSRVLGLAGDNEQFF. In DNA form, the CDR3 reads TGTGCCACCAGCAGAGTACTGGGACTAGCGGGGGACAATGAGCAGTTCTTC.

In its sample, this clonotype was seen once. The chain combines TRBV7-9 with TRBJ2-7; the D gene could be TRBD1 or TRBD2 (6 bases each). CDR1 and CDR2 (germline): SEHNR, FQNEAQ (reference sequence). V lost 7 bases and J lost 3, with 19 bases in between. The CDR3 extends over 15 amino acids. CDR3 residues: CASTPLSQGLYEQYF. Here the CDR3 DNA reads TGTGCCAGCACCCCACTTTCACAGGGACTCTACGAGCAGTACTTC.

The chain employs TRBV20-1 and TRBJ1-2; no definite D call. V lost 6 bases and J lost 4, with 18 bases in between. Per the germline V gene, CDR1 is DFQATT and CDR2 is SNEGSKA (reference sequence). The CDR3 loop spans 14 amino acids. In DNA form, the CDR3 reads TGCAGTGCCCCCCGGCAAACAGACGGCTATGGCTACACCTTC. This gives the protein CSAPRQTDGYGYTF.

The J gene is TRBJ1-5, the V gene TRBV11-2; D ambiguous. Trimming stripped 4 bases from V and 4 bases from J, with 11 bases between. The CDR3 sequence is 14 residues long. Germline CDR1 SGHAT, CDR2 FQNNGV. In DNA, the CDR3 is TGTGCCAGCAGCTCCGGGGTCCTGAATCAGCCCCAGCATTTT. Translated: CASSSGVLNQPQHF.

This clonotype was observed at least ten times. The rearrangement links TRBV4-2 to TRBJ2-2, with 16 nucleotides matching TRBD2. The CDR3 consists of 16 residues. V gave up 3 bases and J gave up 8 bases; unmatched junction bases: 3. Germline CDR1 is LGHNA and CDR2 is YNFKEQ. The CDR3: CASSQGLAGGDGELFF. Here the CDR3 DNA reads TGTGCCAGCAGCCAGGGACTAGCGGGAGGGGATGGGGAGCTGTTTTTT.